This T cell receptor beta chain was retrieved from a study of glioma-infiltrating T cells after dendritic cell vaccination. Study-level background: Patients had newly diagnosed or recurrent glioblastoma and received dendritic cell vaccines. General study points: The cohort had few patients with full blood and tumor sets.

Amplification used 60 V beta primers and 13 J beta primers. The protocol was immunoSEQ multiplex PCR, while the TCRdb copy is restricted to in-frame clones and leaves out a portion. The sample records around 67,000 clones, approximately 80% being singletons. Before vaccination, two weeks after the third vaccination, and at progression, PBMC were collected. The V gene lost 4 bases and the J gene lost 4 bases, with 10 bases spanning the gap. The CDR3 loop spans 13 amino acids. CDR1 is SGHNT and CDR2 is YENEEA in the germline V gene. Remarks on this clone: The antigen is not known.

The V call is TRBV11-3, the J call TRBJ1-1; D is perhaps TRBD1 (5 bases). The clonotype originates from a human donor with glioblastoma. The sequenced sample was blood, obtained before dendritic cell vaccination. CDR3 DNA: TGTGCCAGCAGCTACTACGGGGGCACTGAAGCTTTCTTT. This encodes CASSYYGGTEAFF.